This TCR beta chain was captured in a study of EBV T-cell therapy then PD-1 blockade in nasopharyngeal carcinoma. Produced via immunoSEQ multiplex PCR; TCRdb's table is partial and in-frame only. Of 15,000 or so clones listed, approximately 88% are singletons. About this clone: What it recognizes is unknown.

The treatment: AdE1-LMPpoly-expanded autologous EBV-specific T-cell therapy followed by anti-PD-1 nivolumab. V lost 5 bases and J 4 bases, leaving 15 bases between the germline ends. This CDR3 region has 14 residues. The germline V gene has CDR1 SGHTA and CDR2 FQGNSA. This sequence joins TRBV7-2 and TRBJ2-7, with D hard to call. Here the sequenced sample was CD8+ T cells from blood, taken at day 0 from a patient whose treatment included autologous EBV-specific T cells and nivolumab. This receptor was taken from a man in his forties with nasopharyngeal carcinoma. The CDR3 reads CASSISLLGYEQYF. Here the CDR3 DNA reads TGTGCCAGCAGCATTAGTTTACTTGGATACGAGCAGTACTTC.